These T cell receptor beta chains were read from a single sample in a study of blood T cell repertoires in COVID-19. Repertoires were generated with immunoSEQ multiplex PCR, while TCRdb's copy carries only in-frame clones and drops some. Among fewer than 200,000 clones listed, approximately 78% were seen once. What was sequenced was PBMCs or T cells enriched from blood (not recorded which). All receptors come from a woman aged 50 to 60 who had recovered from COVID-19. The CDR3 runs from the conserved cysteine through the conserved F or W. The D gene is left open where the match is weak. The size of a clone is reported for some rows only, either as once, few or many, or as a class for expanded clones.

j_gene: TRBJ1-5
d_gene: TRBD1
v_gene: TRBV6-5
abundance: -
CDR3nt: TGTGCCAGCAGTTACGGACAGGGACCCCCCAATCAGCCCCAGCATTTT
CDR3aa: CASSYGQGPPNQPQHF

j_gene: TRBJ1-2
d_gene: TRBD1
v_gene: TRBV3-1/TRBV3-2
abundance: once
CDR3nt: TGTGCCAGCAGCCCGAACAGACAGGGCAAATACACCTTC
CDR3aa: CASSPNRQGKYTF

j_gene: TRBJ1-5
d_gene: -
v_gene: TRBV23-1
abundance: -
CDR3nt: TGCGCCAGCAGTCCCAGGGGCGATCAGCCCCAGCATTTT
CDR3aa: CASSPRGDQPQHF

j_gene: TRBJ2-1
d_gene: -
v_gene: TRBV2
abundance: -
CDR3nt: TGTGCCAGCAGTGATGCCGGGTTGCCCTACAATGAGCAGTTCTTC
CDR3aa: CASSDAGLPYNEQFF

j_gene: TRBJ2-5
d_gene: TRBD1
v_gene: TRBV6-5
abundance: -
CDR3nt: TGTGCCAGCAGCCCCCCGGGACAGCAAGAGACCCAGTACTTC
CDR3aa: CASSPPGQQETQYF

j_gene: TRBJ2-3
d_gene: -
v_gene: TRBV5-6
abundance: -
CDR3nt: TGTGCCAGCAGCTTTTTGAGACAGAGCACAGATACGCAGTATTTT
CDR3aa: CASSFLRQSTDTQYF

j_gene: TRBJ2-1
d_gene: TRBD2
v_gene: TRBV2
abundance: -
CDR3nt: TGTGCCAGCAGTTTCCAGCGGGGTTACAATGAGCAGTTCTTC
CDR3aa: CASSFQRGYNEQFF

j_gene: TRBJ1-4
d_gene: -
v_gene: TRBV28
abundance: -
CDR3nt: TGTGCCAGCAGTTTACCCTTGGGGGGGATCCATGAAAAACTGTTTTTT
CDR3aa: CASSLPLGGIHEKLFF

j_gene: TRBJ1-1
d_gene: TRBD1
v_gene: TRBV28
abundance: -
CDR3nt: TGTGCCAGCAGATGGACAGGGGAAGCTTTCTTT
CDR3aa: CASRWTGEAFF

j_gene: TRBJ2-3
d_gene: -
v_gene: TRBV5-4
abundance: -
CDR3nt: TGTGCCAGCAGCCCCTCCGGCCGGGATGCAGATACGCAGTATTTT
CDR3aa: CASSPSGRDADTQYF

j_gene: TRBJ1-5
d_gene: -
v_gene: TRBV27
abundance: -
CDR3nt: TGTGCAGTCGGGAATTCCGCGAATCAGCCCCAGCATTTT
CDR3aa: CAVGNSANQPQHF

j_gene: TRBJ2-2
d_gene: TRBD2
v_gene: TRBV12-3/TRBV12-4
abundance: -
CDR3nt: TGTGCCAGCTTAGCGGGAGAATTCCGGGAGCTGTTTTTT
CDR3aa: CASLAGEFRELFF

j_gene: TRBJ2-5
d_gene: -
v_gene: TRBV3-1/TRBV3-2
abundance: -
CDR3nt: TGTGCCAGCAGCCAAGGGAGGCGTTTAGAGACCCAGTACTTC
CDR3aa: CASSQGRRLETQYF

j_gene: TRBJ2-7
d_gene: TRBD1
v_gene: TRBV6-5
abundance: -
CDR3nt: TGTGCCAGCAGTTACTCGATGGGACAGGGTTTCTACGAGCAGTACTTC
CDR3aa: CASSYSMGQGFYEQYF

j_gene: TRBJ2-1
d_gene: TRBD1
v_gene: TRBV6-5
abundance: -
CDR3nt: TGTGCCAGCAGTTCGGATCACAGGGGGAGACTGTTCTTC
CDR3aa: CASSSDHRGRLFF

j_gene: TRBJ2-2
d_gene: TRBD2
v_gene: TRBV29-1
abundance: few
CDR3nt: TGCAGCGGCGGACTAGCGGCGAACACCGGGGAGCTGTTTTTT
CDR3aa: CSGGLAANTGELFF

j_gene: TRBJ2-7
d_gene: -
v_gene: TRBV29-1
abundance: -
CDR3nt: TGCAGCGTTGGTGACAGCTACTCCTACGAGCAGTACTTC
CDR3aa: CSVGDSYSYEQYF

j_gene: TRBJ2-7
d_gene: -
v_gene: TRBV10-1
abundance: -
CDR3nt: TGCGCCAGCAGCAAGACTGCGAACACCTACGAGCAGTACTTC
CDR3aa: CASSKTANTYEQYF

j_gene: TRBJ2-4
d_gene: TRBD1
v_gene: TRBV29-1
abundance: once
CDR3nt: TGCAGCGCGACAGGGGGAAAAAACATTCAGTACTTC
CDR3aa: CSATGGKNIQYF

j_gene: TRBJ1-5
d_gene: -
v_gene: TRBV2
abundance: -
CDR3nt: TGTGCCAGCAGGGCAGGGATTAGCAATCAGCCCCAGCATTTT
CDR3aa: CASRAGISNQPQHF

j_gene: TRBJ1-5
d_gene: TRBD1
v_gene: TRBV15
abundance: few
CDR3nt: TGTGCCACCAGCAGAGAGTACCGAGGGACAGGGAGCAATCAGCCCCAGCATTTT
CDR3aa: CATSREYRGTGSNQPQHF

j_gene: TRBJ2-5
d_gene: -
v_gene: TRBV19
abundance: -
CDR3nt: TGTGCCAGTAGTTTCAGGGGGGTGGCGACCCAGTACTTC
CDR3aa: CASSFRGVATQYF

j_gene: TRBJ2-5
d_gene: TRBD2
v_gene: TRBV7-3
abundance: -
CDR3nt: TGTGCCAGCAGCCCGGGACTAGCGGACATGGAGACCCAGTACTTC
CDR3aa: CASSPGLADMETQYF

j_gene: TRBJ2-7
d_gene: TRBD2
v_gene: TRBV11-2
abundance: -
CDR3nt: TGTGCCAGCAAGACTAGCGGGAGGTTTGGGCAGTACTTC
CDR3aa: CASKTSGRFGQYF

j_gene: TRBJ1-4
d_gene: -
v_gene: TRBV5-1
abundance: -
CDR3nt: TGCGCCAGCAGCTGGCAGGGAAACGGCGGTGAAAAACTGTTTTTT
CDR3aa: CASSWQGNGGEKLFF

j_gene: TRBJ2-3
d_gene: -
v_gene: TRBV5-1
abundance: few
CDR3nt: TGCGCCAGCAGCATACAGGGTATGGTTACAGATACGCAGTATTTT
CDR3aa: CASSIQGMVTDTQYF

j_gene: TRBJ2-2
d_gene: -
v_gene: TRBV19
abundance: few
CDR3nt: TGTGCCAGTAGTGTACGCGGGCCCTCGGAGCTGTTTTTT
CDR3aa: CASSVRGPSELFF

j_gene: TRBJ2-1
d_gene: -
v_gene: TRBV27
abundance: -
CDR3nt: TGTGCCAGCAGTTTATCGGACAGTAGCTACAATGAGCAGTTCTTC
CDR3aa: CASSLSDSSYNEQFF

j_gene: TRBJ1-6
d_gene: -
v_gene: TRBV21-1
abundance: -
CDR3nt: TGTGCCAGCAGCTCTCACTCTGGGACACTAAGCGATTCACCCCTCCACTTT
CDR3aa: CASSSHSGTLSDSPLHF

j_gene: TRBJ2-3
d_gene: TRBD2
v_gene: TRBV10-3
abundance: few
CDR3nt: TGTGCCATCAGTGGAGGAGCGGGAGGGAGCACAGATACGCAGTATTTT
CDR3aa: CAISGGAGGSTDTQYF

j_gene: TRBJ2-7
d_gene: TRBD1
v_gene: TRBV10-3
abundance: -
CDR3nt: TGTGCCATCAGTGATCTAGGGACAGGGTTGAACGAGCAGTACTTC
CDR3aa: CAISDLGTGLNEQYF

j_gene: TRBJ2-1
d_gene: -
v_gene: TRBV14
abundance: many
CDR3nt: TGTGCCAGCAGCAGTTTCGGGGGGCGGGAGCAGTTCTTC
CDR3aa: CASSSFGGREQFF

j_gene: TRBJ2-1
d_gene: TRBD2
v_gene: TRBV3-1/TRBV3-2
abundance: once
CDR3nt: TGTGCCAGCAGCCAAATACCTGCGGGAGGGCCGTATGAGCAGTTCTTC
CDR3aa: CASSQIPAGGPYEQFF

j_gene: TRBJ1-4
d_gene: TRBD1
v_gene: TRBV10-3
abundance: few
CDR3nt: TGTGCCACCCGACAGGGCGACACTAATGAAAAACTGTTTTTT
CDR3aa: CATRQGDTNEKLFF

j_gene: TRBJ2-7
d_gene: TRBD2
v_gene: TRBV9
abundance: few
CDR3nt: TGTGCCAGCAGCGTAACGGCGGGAGGATCCTACGAGCAGTACTTC
CDR3aa: CASSVTAGGSYEQYF

j_gene: TRBJ2-7
d_gene: TRBD2
v_gene: TRBV28
abundance: -
CDR3nt: TGTGCCAGCAGTTTACGCTCATGGCTAGCGGGAGCGGAAGAGCAGTACTTC
CDR3aa: CASSLRSWLAGAEEQYF

j_gene: TRBJ2-1
d_gene: -
v_gene: TRBV18
abundance: -
CDR3nt: TGTGCCAGCTCACCGTCGGGGAGCTCCTACAATGAGCAGTTCTTC
CDR3aa: CASSPSGSSYNEQFF

j_gene: TRBJ1-3
d_gene: TRBD1
v_gene: TRBV5-5
abundance: -
CDR3nt: TGTGCCAGCAGCTGGGGACAGGGATCAGTCTCTGGAAACACCATATATTTT
CDR3aa: CASSWGQGSVSGNTIYF

j_gene: TRBJ2-1
d_gene: -
v_gene: TRBV30
abundance: -
CDR3nt: TGTGCCTGGACCGGCGGGTGGGGTTCCTACAATGAGCAGTTCTTC
CDR3aa: CAWTGGWGSYNEQFF